This T cell receptor (beta chain) was recovered during a study of blood T cells in healthy people across ages. It was with a sample-barcoded 5' primer and a J-beta primer mix that a second PCR of roughly 7 to 12 cycles was run. TCRdb recomputed calls from the 5' RACE reads with MiXCR, one row per CDR3 protein. The sample includes about 730,000 distinct CDR3 sequences, roughly 45% of them seen just once. Germline V gene data show CDR1 as SSHAT and CDR2 as FNYEAQ (reference sequence). There are 16 residues in the CDR3. J lost 5 bases, V lost 3 bases, and 10 bases had no gene match. The source material was blood. This TCR derives from a woman aged 55-75 years in good health. V usage is TRBV7-7 and J usage is TRBJ2-5; 9 nucleotides match TRBD1. CDR3 DNA sequence: TGTGCCAGCAGCTTTGGGTCACAGGGGGCTGTGGAGACCCAGTACTTC. Encoded protein: CASSFGSQGAVETQYF.